This entry lists 16 T cell receptor beta chains sequenced from one sample in a study of blood T cells in healthy people across ages (dated by TCRdb to between 2014 and 2016). The method was 5' RACE. The sample was run on an Illumina HiSeq 2500. A second PCR of roughly 7 to 11 cycles was performed with a sample-barcoded 5' primer and a J-beta primer mix. In-frame beta chains were kept once TCRdb had trimmed the public reads at Q25 with fastp and called clones with MiXCR. Rows with one shared CDR3 protein collapse into an entry with the most common genes and DNA. Across this sample there are about 640,000 distinct CDR3 sequences, with 58% seen only once. The ten largest clones add up to roughly 34% of the sample. Sequencing input: blood. The receptor set was obtained from a man in his 60s in good health.

The sample holds a few counts of this clonotype. The chain has TRBV10-3 and TRBJ1-1; TRBD1 agrees at 7 bases. The germline V gene has CDR1 ENHRY and CDR2 SYGVKD. V lost 2 bases and J lost 5; bases outside the gene matches: 8. The CDR3 contains 15 residues. This CDR3 is CAISEGGGGGTEAFF. CDR3 coding DNA: TGTGCCATCAGTGAGGGAGGAGGGGGCGGAACTGAAGCTTTCTTT.

On this clonotype: Given a much more abundant clone one base away, this may be a read error. The J gene is TRBJ2-1, the V gene TRBV20-1; 8 positions agree with TRBD1. V gave up 1 base and J gave up 10 bases; unmatched junction bases: 12. CDR3 length equals 15 residues. The germline V gene encodes CDR1 DFQATT and CDR2 SNEGSKA (reference sequence). In DNA form, the CDR3 reads TGCAGTGCTAGAGGCGTGTCAGGGGGCTTTAGAGAGCAGTTCTTC. Amino acids: CSARGVSGGFREQFF.

The chain is built from TRBV29-1 and TRBJ1-2, with D maybe TRBD1 (6 bases). CDR1 SQVTM and CDR2 ANQGSEA come from the germline V gene. The V and J ends lost 6 bases and 0 bases respectively, with 14 bases between them. The CDR3 extends over 14 amino acids. The CDR3 DNA follows: TGCAGCGTCCAGCCCGGGACAACTAACTATGGCTACACCTTC. Amino acids: CSVQPGTTNYGYTF.

The DNA for the CDR3 is TGTGCCAGCAGTTTTAATCCCGGACAGGGGCATGGCTACACCTTC. It encodes CASSFNPGQGHGYTF. This chain links TRBV27 with TRBJ1-2; 9 positions match TRBD1. Germline lookup yields CDR1 MNHEY and CDR2 SMNVEV (reference sequence). The CDR3 has 15 amino acids. The trim removed 3 bases at V and 6 bases at J, leaving 8 bases unmatched.

V is TRBV9 and J is TRBJ2-7; D is possibly TRBD2 (7 bases). Germline CDR1 and CDR2: SGDLS and YYNGEE. V shed 0 bases and J shed 1 base, with 11 bases lying between them. This CDR3 has 15 amino acids. The CDR3 DNA reads TGTGCCAGCAGCGTAGGGGGGGGCTATTCCTACGAGCAGTACTTC. As protein: CASSVGGGYSYEQYF.

This clonotype was recorded a few times. This chain links TRBV27 with TRBJ1-1; TRBD1 might be the D (6 bases). Trimming shortened V by 6 bases and J by 1 base, and 12 bases separated the two germline ends. The CDR3 length is 14 residues. Germline-derived CDR1 and CDR2 are MNHEY and SMNVEV (reference sequence). The CDR3, as DNA: TGTGCCAGCAGCCCTGGCAGGGGGAACACTGAAGCTTTCTTT. Residues: CASSPGRGNTEAFF.

This sequence joins TRBV20-1 and TRBJ1-2; 8 positions match TRBD1. The CDR3 extends over 14 amino acids. Germline CDR1 and CDR2: DFQATT and SNEGSKA (reference sequence). The J segment lost 8 bases and the V segment lost 6 bases, leaving 14 bases of the junction unmatched. CDR3 sequence: CSAENRGYSRGYTF. As DNA, the CDR3 is TGCAGTGCCGAAAACAGGGGGTATTCTCGAGGCTACACCTTC.

V and J are TRBV10-2 and TRBJ2-7; 9 nucleotides line up with TRBD1. The CDR3 loop spans 16 amino acids. V trimming: 2 bases; J trimming: 0 bases; junction bases outside the gene matches: 5. Per the germline V gene, CDR1 is WSHSY and CDR2 is SAAADI. CDR3 residues: CASSEVGTGSSYEQYF. The CDR3 nucleotides read TGCGCCAGCAGTGAGGTCGGGACAGGGAGCTCCTACGAGCAGTACTTC.

The V and J genes are TRBV11-2 and TRBJ2-1; 9 bases fit TRBD2. Per the germline V gene, CDR1 is SGHAT and CDR2 is FQNNGV. The V gene end was trimmed by 5 bases and the J gene end by 8 bases; junction bases not matched to a gene: 13. This CDR3 has 16 amino acids. The CDR3 DNA reads TGTGCCAGCAGCCTTCATGCCCGCGGGGGGGGCGATGAGCAGTTCTTC. Amino acids: CASSLHARGGGDEQFF.

The gene calls are TRBV24-1 and TRBJ1-2; no clear D gene. This CDR3 is built from 13 residues. Looked up from germline, CDR1 is KGHDR and CDR2 is SFDVKD. Deletions cut 4 bases from V and 2 bases from J, with 7 bases between. The CDR3 coding sequence is TGTGCCACCAGTGAAGAAGGGAACTATGGCTACACCTTC. This sequence encodes CATSEEGNYGYTF.

This chain connects TRBV7-2 to TRBJ2-1, with D unresolved. Germline V CDR1 and CDR2: SGHTA, FQGNSA. CDR3 length equals 15 residues. V was trimmed by 3 bases and J by 0 bases, leaving 9 bases between them. The CDR3 DNA follows: TGTGCCAGCAGCTTTTCGACGGTCTCCTACAATGAGCAGTTCTTC. Translated, it gives CASSFSTVSYNEQFF.

The rearrangement joins TRBV5-1 to TRBJ2-6; the D is unclear. Germline V gene sequence: CDR1 SGHRS, CDR2 YFSETQ. CDR3 length equals 18 residues. V was trimmed by 0 bases and J by 0 bases, leaving 13 bases between them. CDR3 DNA: TGCGCCAGCAGCTTGGTCAGTTCGCAGAGCTCTGGGGCCAACGTCCTGACTTTC. Residues: CASSLVSSQSSGANVLTF.

The J gene is TRBJ1-5, the V gene TRBV7-6; D uncertain. The germline V and J ends were trimmed by 5 bases and 3 bases, with 14 bases remaining between them. Germline CDR1 and CDR2: SGHVS and FNYEAQ. The CDR3 contains 15 residues. The CDR3 bases are TGTGCCAGCAGCGTTATGACCGGGCCCAATCAGCCCCAGCATTTT. Translation: CASSVMTGPNQPQHF.

V is TRBV3-1 and J is TRBJ2-1, with D hard to call. The V end was cut by 4 bases, the J end by 4 bases, with 17 bases between. Germline CDR1 and CDR2: LGHDT and YNNKEL (reference sequence). The CDR3 covers 16 residues. Here the CDR3 DNA reads TGTGCCAGCAGCCCCCCCGGACGAGAGCCTTACAATGAGCAGTTCTTC. This codes for CASSPPGREPYNEQFF.

J is TRBJ2-5 and V is TRBV6-2 or TRBV6-3; D is perhaps TRBD2 (6 bases). Germline assignment: CDR1 MNHEY and CDR2 SVGEGT. This CDR3 is built from 11 residues. Trimming removed 6 bases from V and 7 bases from J, with 9 bases in between. The CDR3: CASSAGGTQYF. The CDR3 DNA follows: TGTGCCAGCAGCGCCGGGGGGACCCAGTACTTC.

The chain combines TRBV7-2 with TRBJ2-1, with a weak D call TRBD2 (6 bases). The CDR3 is 15 amino acids. V was cut by 5 bases and J by 3 bases, with 14 bases left in between. Germline-derived CDR1 and CDR2 are SGHTA and FQGNSA. CDR3 amino acids: CASSPSVGGYNEQFF. Here the CDR3 DNA reads TGTGCCAGCAGCCCTTCCGTGGGGGGCTACAATGAGCAGTTCTTC.